This TCR beta chain was profiled in a study of T cell repertoires in cytomegalovirus infection. The wider study: It was recently identified HLA-C-restricted and well-studied HLA-B-restricted CMV epitopes that the study used.

In TCRdb, the reads were re-called with MiXCR into one record per CDR3 protein. This sample carries around 540,000 distinct CDR3 sequences, about 33% of them seen once, and the ten largest clones take roughly 15%. Notes on the study in general: Pooled public TCR beta family frequency picked out CMV carriers with the relevant HLA. HLA-C-restricted TCR beta clonotypes specific for CMV led the ex vivo response.

Losses at the gene ends were 4 bases for V and 3 bases for J; bases not matched to a gene: 5. The CDR3 runs 14 residues. This clonotype occurred a few times. Its target is unknown. The TCR originated in a human donor in good health (CMV status not recorded). Some clones in this sample may be carry-over from other donors' samples. The sequencing used cultured PBMCs, collected from culture after CMV antigen stimulation. The rearrangement uses TRBV12-3 or TRBV12-4 and TRBJ2-7, with 8 bases fitting TRBD1. The CDR3 nucleotides are TGTGCCAGCAGTTCCGGGACAGGCTTCTACGAGCAGTACTTC. Translating gives CASSSGTGFYEQYF.